Described below is a single T cell receptor beta chain sequence and its context. The antigen is not known. This record comes from a study of cytomegalovirus exposure and HLA in healthy donors. Study results and caveats: Earlier analysis yielded a pattern in which most TCR beta V segments were productive about 87% or about 30% of the time. Both high specificity and high sensitivity reportedly marked the classifier's diagnosis of cytomegalovirus status.

PCR was performed using 60 Vbeta and 13 Jbeta primers. Generated by immunoSEQ multiplex PCR, the TCRdb table keeps only in-frame clones and is missing some. The data contain about 150,000 clones, 79% of them singletons. CDR1 is SGHRS, CDR2 YFSETQ, per germline. J was trimmed by 1 base and V by 7 bases; bases with no gene match: 5. The CDR3 is 15 amino acids. Sequencing used PBMCs. The source of this sequence is a man aged 45-65 years in good health and CMV-seropositive. The chain employs TRBV5-1 and TRBJ2-6, with TRBD1 identical over 7 bases. The CDR3 loop reads CASGRGSSGANVLTF. The CDR3 DNA follows: TGCGCCAGCGGCAGGGGGAGTTCTGGGGCCAACGTCCTGACTTTC.